These 2 T cell receptor beta chains came from one sample sequenced in a study of spatial heterogeneity in lung cancer. Using its own MiXCR run on the 5' RACE reads, TCRdb lists one record per CDR3 protein. The table shows about 38,000 distinct CDR3 sequences, with 6% to 8% occurring only once. Described time point: sample taken at primary tumor resection. Sequences were derived from PBMCs, sampled at surgery. These receptor sequences come from a male donor with early-stage non-small cell lung cancer.

This clonotype was seen many times. The V and J genes are TRBV6-2 or TRBV6-3 and TRBJ2-5; 7 bases map to TRBD1. The germline CDR1 and CDR2 sequences are MNHEY and SVGEGT. The CDR3 is 15 residues long. The junction had 7 bases not matched to a gene; V was cut back by 3 bases and J by 3 bases. CDR3 sequence: CASSYQGDIEETQYF. The CDR3 nucleotides are TGTGCCAGCAGTTATCAGGGGGACATTGAAGAGACCCAGTACTTC.

This clonotype was seen a few times. The gene calls are TRBV18 and TRBJ1-1, with D uncertain. The V gene's germline CDR1 is KGHSH and CDR2 LQKENI. The CDR3 is 13 amino acids. The germline V and J ends were trimmed by 4 bases and 5 bases, with 11 bases remaining between them. The CDR3 loop is CASSLGLTTEAFF. The DNA for the CDR3 is TGTGCCAGCTCACTTGGGCTGACGACTGAAGCTTTCTTT.